This T cell receptor beta chain is from a study of cytomegalovirus exposure and HLA in healthy donors. About the study: The same platform as the approximately 670 first-cohort repertoires was used for the roughly 130 validation repertoires, a later analysis reported.

The CDR3 length is 15 residues. CDR1 is WNHNN and CDR2 is SYGVQD in the germline V gene (reference sequence). The V gene lost 8 bases and the J gene lost 2 bases, with 17 bases spanning the gap. In the case of this clone: Its specificity is not known.

The table came from immunoSEQ multiplex PCR; TCRdb's copy has only in-frame clones and leaves some out. Among about 130,000 clones listed, 70% to 85% were seen once. Study-wide points: A classifier reportedly called cytomegalovirus status with high sensitivity and specificity.

The clonotype originates from a man aged 25-45 years in good health and CMV-seropositive. The sequenced sample was PBMCs. V and J are TRBV10-1 and TRBJ2-3; possibly TRBD2 for D (5 bases). CDR3 residues: CASSAAGVTTDTQYF. In DNA form, the CDR3 reads TGCGCCAGCTCGGCGGCGGGTGTCACCACAGATACGCAGTATTTT.